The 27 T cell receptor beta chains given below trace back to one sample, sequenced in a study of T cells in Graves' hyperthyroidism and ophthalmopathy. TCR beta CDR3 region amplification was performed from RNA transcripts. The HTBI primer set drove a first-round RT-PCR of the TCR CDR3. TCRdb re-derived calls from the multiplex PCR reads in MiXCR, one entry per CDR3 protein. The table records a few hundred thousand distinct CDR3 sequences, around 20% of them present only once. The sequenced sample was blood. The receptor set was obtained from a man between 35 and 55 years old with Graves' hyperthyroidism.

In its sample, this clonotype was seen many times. CDR3 in amino acids: CASSRGQYYEQYF. CDR3 nucleotide sequence: TGTGCCAGCAGTCGGGGTCAATACTACGAGCAGTACTTC. The chain links TRBV12-3 or TRBV12-4 to TRBJ2-7; weak D call: TRBD2 (5 bases). Trimming shortened V by 5 bases and J by 3 bases, and 11 bases separated the two germline ends. This CDR3 region has 13 residues.

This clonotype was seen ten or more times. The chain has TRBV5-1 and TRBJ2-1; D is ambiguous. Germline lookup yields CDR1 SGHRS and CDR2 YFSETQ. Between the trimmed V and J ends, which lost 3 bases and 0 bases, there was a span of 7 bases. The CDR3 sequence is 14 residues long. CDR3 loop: CASSYPGSYNEQFF. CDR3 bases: TGCGCCAGCAGCTACCCTGGCTCCTACAATGAGCAGTTCTTC.

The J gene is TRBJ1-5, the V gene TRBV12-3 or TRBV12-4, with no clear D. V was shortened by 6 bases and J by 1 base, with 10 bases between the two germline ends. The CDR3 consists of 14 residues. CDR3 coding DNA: TGTGCCAGCAGCAGGACGGAAAGCAATCAGCCCCAGCATTTT. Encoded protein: CASSRTESNQPQHF.

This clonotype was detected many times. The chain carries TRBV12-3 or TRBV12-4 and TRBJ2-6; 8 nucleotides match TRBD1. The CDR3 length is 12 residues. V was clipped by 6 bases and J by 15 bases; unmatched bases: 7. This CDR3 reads CASSPGQASLTF. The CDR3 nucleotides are TGTGCCAGCAGCCCGGGACAGGCTAGCCTGACTTTC.

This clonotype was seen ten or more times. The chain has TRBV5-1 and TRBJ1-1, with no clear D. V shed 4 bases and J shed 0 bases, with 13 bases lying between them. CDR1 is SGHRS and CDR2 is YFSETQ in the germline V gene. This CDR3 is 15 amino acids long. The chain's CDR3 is CASSPGQQVNTEAFF. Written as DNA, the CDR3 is TGCGCCAGCAGCCCGGGTCAGCAGGTGAACACTGAAGCTTTCTTT.

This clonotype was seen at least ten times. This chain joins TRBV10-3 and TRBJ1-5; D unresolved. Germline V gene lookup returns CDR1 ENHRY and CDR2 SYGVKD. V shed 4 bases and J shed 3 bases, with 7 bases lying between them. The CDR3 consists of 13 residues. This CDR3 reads CAISVGNNQPQHF. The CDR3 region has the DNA TGTGCCATCAGTGTAGGAAACAATCAGCCCCAGCATTTT.

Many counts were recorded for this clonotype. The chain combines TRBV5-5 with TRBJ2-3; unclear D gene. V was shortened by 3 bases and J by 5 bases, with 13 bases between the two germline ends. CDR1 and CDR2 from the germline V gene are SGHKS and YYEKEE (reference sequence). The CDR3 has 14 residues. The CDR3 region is CASSWTHNLDTQYF. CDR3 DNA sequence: TGTGCCAGCAGCTGGACCCATAACTTAGATACGCAGTATTTT.

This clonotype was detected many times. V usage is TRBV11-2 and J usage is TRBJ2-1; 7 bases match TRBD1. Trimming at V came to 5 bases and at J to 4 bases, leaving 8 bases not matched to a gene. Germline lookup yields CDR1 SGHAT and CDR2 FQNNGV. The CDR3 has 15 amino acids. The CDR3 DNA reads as TGTGCCAGCAGCCGACTAAGGGGACAGTACAATGAGCAGTTCTTC. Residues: CASSRLRGQYNEQFF.

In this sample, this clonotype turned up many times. CDR3 in DNA: TGTGCCAGCAGCCTCCGGCGGTGGGATACGCAGTATTTT. It specifies CASSLRRWDTQYF. This sequence joins TRBV11-1 and TRBJ2-3, with D hard to call. The V end lost 5 bases, the J end lost 6 bases, and 12 bases lay between the germline ends. CDR1 SGHAT and CDR2 FQDESV come from the germline V gene (reference sequence). The CDR3 extends over 13 amino acids.

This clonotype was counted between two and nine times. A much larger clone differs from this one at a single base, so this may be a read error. As DNA, the CDR3 is TGTGCCAACAGTACTGGCAGGGGGAGAACTGAAGCTTTCTTT. It specifies CANSTGRGRTEAFF. The genes are TRBV2 and TRBJ1-1, with 7 bases identical to TRBD1. CDR1 is SNHLY, CDR2 FYNNEI, per germline. The CDR3 consists of 14 residues.

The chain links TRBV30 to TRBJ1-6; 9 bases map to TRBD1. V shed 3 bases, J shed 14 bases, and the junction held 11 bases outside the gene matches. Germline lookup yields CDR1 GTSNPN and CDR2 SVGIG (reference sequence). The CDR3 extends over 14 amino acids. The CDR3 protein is CAWRRVGTGKTLHF. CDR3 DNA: TGTGCCTGGAGACGTGTAGGGACAGGGAAGACCCTCCACTTT. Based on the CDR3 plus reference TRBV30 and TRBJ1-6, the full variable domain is SQTIHQWPATLVQPVGSPLSLECTVEGTSNPNLYWYRQAAGRGLQLLFYSVGIGQISSEVPQNLSASRPQDRQFILSSKKLLLSDSGFYLCAWRRVGTGKTLHFGNGTRLTVT.

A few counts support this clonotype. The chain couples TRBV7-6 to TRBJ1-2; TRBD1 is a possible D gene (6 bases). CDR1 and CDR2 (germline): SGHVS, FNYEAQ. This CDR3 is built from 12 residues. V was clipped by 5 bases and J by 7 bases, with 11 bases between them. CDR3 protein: CASSLQGRGYTF. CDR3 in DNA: TGTGCCAGCAGCCTACAGGGTCGTGGCTACACCTTC.

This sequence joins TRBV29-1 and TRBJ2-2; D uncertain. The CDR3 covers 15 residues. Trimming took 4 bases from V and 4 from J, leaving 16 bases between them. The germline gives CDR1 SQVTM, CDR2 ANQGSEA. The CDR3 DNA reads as TGCAGCGTTGGTCCCCCCCAGACGGCCACCGGGGAGCTGTTTTTT. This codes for CSVGPPQTATGELFF.

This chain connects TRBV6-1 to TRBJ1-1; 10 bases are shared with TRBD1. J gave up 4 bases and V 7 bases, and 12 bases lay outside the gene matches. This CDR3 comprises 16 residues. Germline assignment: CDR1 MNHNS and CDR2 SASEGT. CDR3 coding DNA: TGTGCCAGCATCTACACGACAGGGGGCGAAGCCACTGAAGCTTTCTTT. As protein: CASIYTTGGEATEAFF.

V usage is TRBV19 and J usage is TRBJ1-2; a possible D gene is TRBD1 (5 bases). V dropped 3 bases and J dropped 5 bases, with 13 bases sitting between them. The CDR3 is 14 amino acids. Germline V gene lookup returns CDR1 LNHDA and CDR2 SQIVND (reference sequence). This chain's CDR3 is CASSIGTGHYGYTF. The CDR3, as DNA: TGTGCCAGTAGTATCGGTACAGGACATTATGGCTACACCTTC.

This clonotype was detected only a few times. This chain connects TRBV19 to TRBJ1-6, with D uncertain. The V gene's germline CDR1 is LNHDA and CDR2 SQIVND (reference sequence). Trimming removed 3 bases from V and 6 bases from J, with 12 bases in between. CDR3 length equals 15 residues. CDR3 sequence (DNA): TGTGCCAGTAGTATCTCGACGGCGGGTAATTCACCCCTCCACTTT. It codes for CASSISTAGNSPLHF.

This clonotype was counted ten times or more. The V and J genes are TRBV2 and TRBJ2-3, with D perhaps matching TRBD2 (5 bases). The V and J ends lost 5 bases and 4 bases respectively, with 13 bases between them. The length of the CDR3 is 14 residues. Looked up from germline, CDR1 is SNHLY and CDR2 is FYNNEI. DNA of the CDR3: TGTGCCAGCAGTCCTTTCCTTAGCGCAGATACGCAGTATTTT. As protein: CASSPFLSADTQYF.

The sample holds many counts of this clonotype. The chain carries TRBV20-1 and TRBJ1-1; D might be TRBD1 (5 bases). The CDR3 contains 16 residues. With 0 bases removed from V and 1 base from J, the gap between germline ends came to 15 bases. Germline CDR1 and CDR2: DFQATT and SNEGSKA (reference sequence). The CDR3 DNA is TGCAGTGCTAGAGAACCGGGGCGCGGGGGGAACACTGAAGCTTTCTTT. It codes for CSAREPGRGGNTEAFF.

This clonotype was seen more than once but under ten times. The CDR3 protein is CSVPTGYTDTQYF. CDR3 bases: TGCAGCGTTCCGACAGGGTACACAGATACGCAGTATTTT. The gene calls are TRBV29-1 and TRBJ2-3; the match to TRBD1 covers 7 bases. The V segment lost 5 bases and the J segment 2 bases; nucleotides outside the gene matches: 4. Germline V lookup: CDR1 SQVTM, CDR2 ANQGSEA. The CDR3 spans 13 residues.

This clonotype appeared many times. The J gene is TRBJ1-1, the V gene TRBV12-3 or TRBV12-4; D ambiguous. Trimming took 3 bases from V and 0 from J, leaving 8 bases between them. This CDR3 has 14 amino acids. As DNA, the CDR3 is TGTGCCAGCAGTTTTTTCGGCCTGAACACTGAAGCTTTCTTT. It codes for CASSFFGLNTEAFF.

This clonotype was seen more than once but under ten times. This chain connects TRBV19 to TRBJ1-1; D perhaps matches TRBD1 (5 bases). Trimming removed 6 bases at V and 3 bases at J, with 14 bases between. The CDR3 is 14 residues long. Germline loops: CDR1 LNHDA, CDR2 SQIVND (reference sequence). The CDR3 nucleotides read TGTGCCAGTAGCCAAAGAGAAGGGGACACTGAAGCTTTCTTT. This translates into CASSQREGDTEAFF.

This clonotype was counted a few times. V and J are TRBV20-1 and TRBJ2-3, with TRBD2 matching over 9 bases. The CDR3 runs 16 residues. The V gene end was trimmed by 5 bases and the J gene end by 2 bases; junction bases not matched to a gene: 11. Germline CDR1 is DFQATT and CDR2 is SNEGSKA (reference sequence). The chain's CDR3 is CSAGRLVAGDTDTQYF. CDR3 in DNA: TGCAGTGCTGGTCGTTTGGTAGCGGGGGACACAGATACGCAGTATTTT.

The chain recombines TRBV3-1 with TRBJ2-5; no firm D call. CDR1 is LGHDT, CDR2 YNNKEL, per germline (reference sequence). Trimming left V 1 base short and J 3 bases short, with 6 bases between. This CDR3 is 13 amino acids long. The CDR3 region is CASSQALEETQYF. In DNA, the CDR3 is TGTGCCAGCAGCCAAGCGCTGGAAGAGACCCAGTACTTC.

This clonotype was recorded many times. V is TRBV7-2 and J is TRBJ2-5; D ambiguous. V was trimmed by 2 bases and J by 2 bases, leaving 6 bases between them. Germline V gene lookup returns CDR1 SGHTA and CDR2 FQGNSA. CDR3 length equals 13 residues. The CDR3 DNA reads TGTGCCAGCAGCTTAACCATACAAGAGACCCAGTACTTC. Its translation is CASSLTIQETQYF. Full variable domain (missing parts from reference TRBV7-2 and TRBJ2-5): GAGVSQSPSNKVTEKGKDVELRCDPISGHTALYWYRQSLGQGLEFLIYFQGNSAPDKSGLPSDRFSAERTGGSVSTLTIQRTQQEDSAVYLCASSLTIQETQYFGPGTRLLVL.

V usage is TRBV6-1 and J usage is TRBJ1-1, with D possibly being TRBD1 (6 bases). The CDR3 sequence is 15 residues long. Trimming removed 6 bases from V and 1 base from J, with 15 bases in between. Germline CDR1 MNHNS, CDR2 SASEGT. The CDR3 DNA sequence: TGTGCCAGCAGCCCGCTTGGGGGGGCGAACACTGAAGCTTTCTTT. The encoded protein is CASSPLGGANTEAFF.

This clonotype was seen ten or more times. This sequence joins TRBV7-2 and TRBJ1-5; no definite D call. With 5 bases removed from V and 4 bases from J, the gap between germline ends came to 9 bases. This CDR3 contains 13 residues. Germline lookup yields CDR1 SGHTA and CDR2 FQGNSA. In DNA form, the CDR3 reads TGTGCCAGCAGCGCCGCCCGGAATCAGCCCCAGCATTTT. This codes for CASSAARNQPQHF.

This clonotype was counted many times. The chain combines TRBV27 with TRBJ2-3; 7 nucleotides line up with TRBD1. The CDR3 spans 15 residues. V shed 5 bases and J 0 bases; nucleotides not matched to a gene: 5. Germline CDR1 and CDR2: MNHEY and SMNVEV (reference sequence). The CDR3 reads CASSARQGSTDTQYF. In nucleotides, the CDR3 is TGTGCCAGCAGTGCCAGACAGGGCAGCACAGATACGCAGTATTTT.